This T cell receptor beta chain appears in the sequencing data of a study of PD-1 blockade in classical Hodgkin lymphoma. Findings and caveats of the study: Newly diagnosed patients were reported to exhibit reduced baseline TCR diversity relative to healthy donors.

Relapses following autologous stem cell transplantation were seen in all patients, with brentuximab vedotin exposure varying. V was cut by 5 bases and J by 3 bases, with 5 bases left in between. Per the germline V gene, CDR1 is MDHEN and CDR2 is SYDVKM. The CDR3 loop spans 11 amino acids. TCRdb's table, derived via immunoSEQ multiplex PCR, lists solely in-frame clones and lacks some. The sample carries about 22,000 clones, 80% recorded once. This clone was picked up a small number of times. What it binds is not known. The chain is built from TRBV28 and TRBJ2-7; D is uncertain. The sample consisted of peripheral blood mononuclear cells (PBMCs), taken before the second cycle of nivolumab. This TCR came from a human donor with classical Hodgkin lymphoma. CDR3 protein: CASSAFYEQYF. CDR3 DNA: TGTGCCAGCAGTGCATTCTACGAGCAGTACTTC.